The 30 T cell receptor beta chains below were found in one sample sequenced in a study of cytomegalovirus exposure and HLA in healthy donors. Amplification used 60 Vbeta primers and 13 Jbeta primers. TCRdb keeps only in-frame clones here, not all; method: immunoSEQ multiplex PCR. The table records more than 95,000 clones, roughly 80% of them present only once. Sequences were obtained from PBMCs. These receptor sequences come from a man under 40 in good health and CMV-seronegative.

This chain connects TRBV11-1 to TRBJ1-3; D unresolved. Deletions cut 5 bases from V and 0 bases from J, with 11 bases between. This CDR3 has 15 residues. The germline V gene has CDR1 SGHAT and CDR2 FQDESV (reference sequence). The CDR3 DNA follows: TGTGCCAGCAGCGACAACACCCGCTCTGGAAACACCATATATTTT. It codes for CASSDNTRSGNTIYF. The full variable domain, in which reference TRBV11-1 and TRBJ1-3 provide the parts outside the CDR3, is EAEVAQSPRYKITEKSQAVAFWCDPISGHATLYWYRQILGQGPELLVQFQDESVVDDSQLPKDRFSAERLKGVDSTLKIQPAELGDSAMYLCASSDNTRSGNTIYFGEGSWLTVV.

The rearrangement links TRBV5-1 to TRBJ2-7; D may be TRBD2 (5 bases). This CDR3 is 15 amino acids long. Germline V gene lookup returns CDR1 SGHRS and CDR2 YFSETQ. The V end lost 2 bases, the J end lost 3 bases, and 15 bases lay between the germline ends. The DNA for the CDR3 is TGCGCCAGCAGCTTTGCCGGGGAAAAGGTCTACGAGCAGTACTTC. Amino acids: CASSFAGEKVYEQYF. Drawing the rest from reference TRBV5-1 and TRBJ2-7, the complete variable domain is KAGVTQTPRYLIKTRGQQVTLSCSPISGHRSVSWYQQTPGQGLQFLFEYFSETQRNKGNFPGRFSGRQFSNSRSEMNVSTLELGDSALYLCASSFAGEKVYEQYFGPGTRLTVT.

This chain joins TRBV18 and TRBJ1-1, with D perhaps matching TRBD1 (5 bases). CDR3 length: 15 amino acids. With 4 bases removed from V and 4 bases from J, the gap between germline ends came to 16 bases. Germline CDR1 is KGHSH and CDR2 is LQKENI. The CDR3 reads CASSRGGLKGTEAFF. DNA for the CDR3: TGTGCCAGCTCACGGGGGGGGTTAAAAGGCACTGAAGCTTTCTTT.

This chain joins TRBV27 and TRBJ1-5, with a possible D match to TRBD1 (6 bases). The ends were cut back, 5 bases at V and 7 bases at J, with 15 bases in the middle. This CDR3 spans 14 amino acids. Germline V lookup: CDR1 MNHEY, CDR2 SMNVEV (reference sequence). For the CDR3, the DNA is TGTGCCAGCAGTCCCATGGGGGCCGTGCAGCCCCAGCATTTT. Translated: CASSPMGAVQPQHF.

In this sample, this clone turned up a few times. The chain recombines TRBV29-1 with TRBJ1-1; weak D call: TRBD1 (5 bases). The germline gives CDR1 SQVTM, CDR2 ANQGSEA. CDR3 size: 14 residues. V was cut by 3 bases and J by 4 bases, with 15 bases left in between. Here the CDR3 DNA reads TGCAGCGTTGAGGCTGGCTACAGGAGCACTGAAGCTTTCTTT. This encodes CSVEAGYRSTEAFF.

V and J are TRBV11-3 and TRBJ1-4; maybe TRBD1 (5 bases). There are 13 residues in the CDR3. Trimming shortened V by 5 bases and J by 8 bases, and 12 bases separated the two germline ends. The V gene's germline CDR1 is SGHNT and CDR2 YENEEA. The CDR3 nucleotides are TGTGCCAGCAGCGCCGGGGGTGAGGAAAAACTGTTTTTT. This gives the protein CASSAGGEEKLFF.

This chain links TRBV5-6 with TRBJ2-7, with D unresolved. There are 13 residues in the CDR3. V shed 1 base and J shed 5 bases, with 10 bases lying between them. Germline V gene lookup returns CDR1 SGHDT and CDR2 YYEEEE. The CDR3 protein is CASSLLSRDEQYF. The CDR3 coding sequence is TGTGCCAGCAGCTTGTTATCCCGGGACGAGCAGTACTTC.

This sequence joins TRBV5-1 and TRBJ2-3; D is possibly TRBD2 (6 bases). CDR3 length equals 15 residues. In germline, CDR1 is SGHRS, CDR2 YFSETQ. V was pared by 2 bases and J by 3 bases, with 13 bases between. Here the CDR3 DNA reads TGCGCCAGCAGCTTACGCCCCGGGACTACAGATACGCAGTATTTT. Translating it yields CASSLRPGTTDTQYF. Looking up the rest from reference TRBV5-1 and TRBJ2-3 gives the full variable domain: KAGVTQTPRYLIKTRGQQVTLSCSPISGHRSVSWYQQTPGQGLQFLFEYFSETQRNKGNFPGRFSGRQFSNSRSEMNVSTLELGDSALYLCASSLRPGTTDTQYFGPGTRLTVL.

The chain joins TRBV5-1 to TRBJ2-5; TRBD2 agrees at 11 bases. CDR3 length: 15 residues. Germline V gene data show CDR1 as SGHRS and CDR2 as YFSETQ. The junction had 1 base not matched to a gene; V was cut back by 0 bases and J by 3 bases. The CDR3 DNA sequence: TGCGCCAGCAGCTTGGGACTAGCGGGGAAAGAGACCCAGTACTTC. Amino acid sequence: CASSLGLAGKETQYF.

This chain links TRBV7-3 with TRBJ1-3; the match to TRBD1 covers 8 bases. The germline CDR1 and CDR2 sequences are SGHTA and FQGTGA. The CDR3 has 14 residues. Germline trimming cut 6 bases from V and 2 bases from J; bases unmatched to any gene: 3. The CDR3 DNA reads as TGTGCCAGCAGAGCGACAGGGGCTGGAAACACCATATATTTT. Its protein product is CASRATGAGNTIYF.

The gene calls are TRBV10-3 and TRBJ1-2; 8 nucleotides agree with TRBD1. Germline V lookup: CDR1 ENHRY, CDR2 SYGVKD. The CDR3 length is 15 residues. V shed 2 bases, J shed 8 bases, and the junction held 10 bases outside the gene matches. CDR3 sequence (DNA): TGTGCCATCAGTGAGACGACAGGGGTCGGAAGAGGCTACACCTTC. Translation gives CAISETTGVGRGYTF.

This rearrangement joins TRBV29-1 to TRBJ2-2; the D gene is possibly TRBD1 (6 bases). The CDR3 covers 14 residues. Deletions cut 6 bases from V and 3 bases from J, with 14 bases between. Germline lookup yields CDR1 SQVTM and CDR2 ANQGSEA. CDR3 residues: CSVQGAQDTGELFF. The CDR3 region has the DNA TGCAGCGTACAGGGAGCGCAAGACACCGGGGAGCTGTTTTTT.

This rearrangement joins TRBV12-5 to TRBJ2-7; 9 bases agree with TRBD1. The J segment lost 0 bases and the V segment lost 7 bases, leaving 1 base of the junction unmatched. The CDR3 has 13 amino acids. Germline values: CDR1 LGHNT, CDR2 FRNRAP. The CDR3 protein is CASVTGGSYEQYF. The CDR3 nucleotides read TGTGCTAGTGTGACAGGGGGCTCCTACGAGCAGTACTTC.

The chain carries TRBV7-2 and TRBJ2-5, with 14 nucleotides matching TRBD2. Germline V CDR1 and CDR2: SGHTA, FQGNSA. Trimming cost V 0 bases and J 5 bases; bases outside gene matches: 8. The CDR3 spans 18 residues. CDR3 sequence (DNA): TGTGCCAGCAGCTTAGCCTGGGGACTAGCGGGAGTGGGTGAGACCCAGTACTTC. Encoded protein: CASSLAWGLAGVGETQYF. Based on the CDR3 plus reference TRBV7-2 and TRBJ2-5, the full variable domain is GAGVSQSPSNKVTEKGKDVELRCDPISGHTALYWYRQSLGQGLEFLIYFQGNSAPDKSGLPSDRFSAERTGGSVSTLTIQRTQQEDSAVYLCASSLAWGLAGVGETQYFGPGTRLLVL.

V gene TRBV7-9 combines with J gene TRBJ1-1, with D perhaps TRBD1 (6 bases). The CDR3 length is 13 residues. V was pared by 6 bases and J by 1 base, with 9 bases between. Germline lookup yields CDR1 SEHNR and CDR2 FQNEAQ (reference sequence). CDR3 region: CASRRGANTEAFF. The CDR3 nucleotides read TGTGCCAGCAGGCGGGGGGCGAACACTGAAGCTTTCTTT.

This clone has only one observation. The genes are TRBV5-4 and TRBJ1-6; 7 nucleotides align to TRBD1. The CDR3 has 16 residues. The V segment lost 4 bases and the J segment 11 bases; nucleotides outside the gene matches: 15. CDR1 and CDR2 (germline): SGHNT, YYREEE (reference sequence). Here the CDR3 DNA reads TGTGCCAGCAGCCGATCAGGGGTAGGGGGCAATACACCCCTCCACTTT. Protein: CASSRSGVGGNTPLHF.

CDR3 in DNA: TGTGCCAGCAGCTTTACTAGCGGGGGGCGCAATGAGCAGTTCTTC. It codes for CASSFTSGGRNEQFF. V usage is TRBV7-2 and J usage is TRBJ2-1; 12 nucleotides align to TRBD2. The CDR3 totals 15 residues. Germline-derived CDR1 and CDR2 are SGHTA and FQGNSA. V was clipped by 3 bases and J by 6 bases; unmatched bases: 3.

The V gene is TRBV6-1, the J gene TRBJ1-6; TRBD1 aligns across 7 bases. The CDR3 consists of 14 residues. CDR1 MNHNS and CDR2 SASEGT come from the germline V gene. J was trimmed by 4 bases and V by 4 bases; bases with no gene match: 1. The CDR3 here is CASSAGQYNSPLHF. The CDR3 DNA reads TGTGCCAGCAGTGCGGGACAGTATAATTCACCCCTCCACTTT.

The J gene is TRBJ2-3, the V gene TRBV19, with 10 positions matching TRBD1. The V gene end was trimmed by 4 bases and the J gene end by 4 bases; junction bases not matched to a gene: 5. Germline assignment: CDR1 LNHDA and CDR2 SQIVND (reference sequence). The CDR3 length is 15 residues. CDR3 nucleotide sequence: TGTGCCAGTAGTACCGGGGACAGGGGACCAGATACGCAGTATTTT. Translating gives CASSTGDRGPDTQYF.

In nucleotides, the CDR3 is TGTGCCAGCAGCCCCCAAGGGCGGGGGCAGGGCTACGAGCAGTACTTC. Translating gives CASSPQGRGQGYEQYF. This chain links TRBV4-2 with TRBJ2-7, with D perhaps TRBD2 (7 bases). The germline V gene encodes CDR1 LGHNA and CDR2 YNFKEQ. Between the trimmed V and J ends, which lost 4 bases and 3 bases, there was a span of 19 bases. This CDR3 is built from 16 residues.

The CDR3 coding sequence is TGTGCCAGCAGCTTGAAGTGGTCGGGGGGGCAGTACTTC. Protein: CASSLKWSGGQYF. This chain joins TRBV5-6 and TRBJ2-7, with 7 bases aligning to TRBD2. With 1 base clipped from V and 9 bases from J, the junction kept 7 bases outside the gene matches. Germline CDR1 and CDR2: SGHDT and YYEEEE. The CDR3 has 13 residues.

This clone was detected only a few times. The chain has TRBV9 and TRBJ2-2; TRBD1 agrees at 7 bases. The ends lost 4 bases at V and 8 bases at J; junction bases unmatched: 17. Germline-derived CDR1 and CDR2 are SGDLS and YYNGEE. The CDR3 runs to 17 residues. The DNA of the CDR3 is TGTGCCAGCAGCCACCCCTGGGACAGAGCTTCCCCGGGGGAGCTGTTTTTT. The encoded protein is CASSHPWDRASPGELFF.

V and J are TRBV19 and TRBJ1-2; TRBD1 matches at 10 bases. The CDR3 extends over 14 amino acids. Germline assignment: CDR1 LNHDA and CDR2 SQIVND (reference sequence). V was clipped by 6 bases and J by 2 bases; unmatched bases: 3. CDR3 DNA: TGTGCCAGTAGGGGGACAGGGGCCAACTATGGCTACACCTTC. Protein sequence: CASRGTGANYGYTF.

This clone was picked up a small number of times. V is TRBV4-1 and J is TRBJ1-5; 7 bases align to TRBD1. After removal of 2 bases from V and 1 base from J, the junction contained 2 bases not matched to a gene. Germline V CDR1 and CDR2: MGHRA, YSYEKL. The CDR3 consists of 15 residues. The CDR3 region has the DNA TGCGCCAGCAGCCAACAACAGGGGAGCAATCAGCCCCAGCATTTT. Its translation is CASSQQQGSNQPQHF.

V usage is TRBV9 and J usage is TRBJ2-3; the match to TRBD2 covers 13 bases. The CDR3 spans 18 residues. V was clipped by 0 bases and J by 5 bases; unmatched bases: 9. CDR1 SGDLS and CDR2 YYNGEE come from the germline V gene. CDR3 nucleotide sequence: TGTGCCAGCAGCGTAGCTACTAGCGGGAGGGCCAAGATAGATACGCAGTATTTT. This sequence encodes CASSVATSGRAKIDTQYF.

CDR3 protein: CASSTPGGLPPYEQYF. The CDR3 DNA follows: TGTGCCAGCAGTACCCCGGGAGGGTTACCCCCCTACGAGCAGTACTTC. V gene TRBV6-6 combines with J gene TRBJ2-7, with 8 bases aligning to TRBD2. The J segment lost 2 bases and the V segment lost 5 bases, leaving 11 bases of the junction unmatched. The CDR3 contains 16 residues. CDR1 is MNHNY, CDR2 SVGAGI, per germline (reference sequence).

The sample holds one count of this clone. CDR3 in DNA: TGTGCCAGCAGCTCTGACAGGGGGAACACAGATACGCAGTATTTT. It specifies CASSSDRGNTDTQYF. The rearrangement links TRBV7-2 to TRBJ2-3; 9 bases align to TRBD1. Losses at the gene ends were 4 bases for V and 2 bases for J; bases not matched to a gene: 4. CDR3 length: 15 amino acids. From germline, CDR1 is SGHTA and CDR2 FQGNSA.

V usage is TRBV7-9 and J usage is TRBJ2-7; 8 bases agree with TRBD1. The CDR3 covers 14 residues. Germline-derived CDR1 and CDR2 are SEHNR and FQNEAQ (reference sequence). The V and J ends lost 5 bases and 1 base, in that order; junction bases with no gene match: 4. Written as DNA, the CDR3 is TGTGCCAGCAGCCCACGACAGGGGTCCTACGAGCAGTACTTC. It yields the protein CASSPRQGSYEQYF. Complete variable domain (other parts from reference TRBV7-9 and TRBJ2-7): DTGVSQNPRHKITKRGQNVTFRCDPISEHNRLYWYRQTLGQGPEFLTYFQNEAQLEKSRLLSDRFSAERPKGSFSTLEIQRTEQGDSAMYLCASSPRQGSYEQYFGPGTRLTVT.

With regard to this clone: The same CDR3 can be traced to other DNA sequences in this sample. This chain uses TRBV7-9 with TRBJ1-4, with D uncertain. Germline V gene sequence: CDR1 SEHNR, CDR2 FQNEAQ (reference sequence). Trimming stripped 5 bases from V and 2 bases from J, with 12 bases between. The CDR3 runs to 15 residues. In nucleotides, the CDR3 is TGTGCCAGCAGCGCATACAGCTCGACTAATGAAAAACTGTTTTTT. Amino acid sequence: CASSAYSSTNEKLFF. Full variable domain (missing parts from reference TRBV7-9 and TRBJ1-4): DTGVSQNPRHKITKRGQNVTFRCDPISEHNRLYWYRQTLGQGPEFLTYFQNEAQLEKSRLLSDRFSAERPKGSFSTLEIQRTEQGDSAMYLCASSAYSSTNEKLFFGSGTQLSVL.

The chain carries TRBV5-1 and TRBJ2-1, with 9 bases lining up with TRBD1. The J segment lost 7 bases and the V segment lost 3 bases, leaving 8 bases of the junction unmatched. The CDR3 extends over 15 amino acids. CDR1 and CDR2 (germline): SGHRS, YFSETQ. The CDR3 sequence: CASSSQGALINEQFF. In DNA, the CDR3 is TGCGCCAGCAGCTCACAGGGGGCCCTAATAAATGAGCAGTTCTTC.